This T cell receptor (beta chain) stems from a study of T-cell memory formation after mild COVID-19. Study-wide results and caveats: Whereas later expanders leaned CD4+, clones contracting day 15 to 85 showed a balanced CD4/CD8 makeup. Researchers could not confirm that second-wave clones peaking on day 37 targeted SARS-CoV-2. Some clones that responded were present in memory (sampled pre-infection), which suggests cross-reactive memory joined.

Researchers used 5'RACE with constant-segment primers to make TCR alpha and TCR beta cDNA libraries that carry sample barcodes and UMIs. MiXCR, run by TCRdb on the 5' RACE reads, gives a single entry per CDR3 protein. This sample has about 350,000 distinct CDR3 sequences; around 13% occur once, and the top ten carry over 20%. A remark on this clonotype: Its matching antigen is unknown.

CDR1 is SGHDT, CDR2 YYEEEE, per germline. CDR3 size: 15 residues. With V trimmed by 5 bases and J by 3 bases, 11 bases remained unmatched. The chain uses TRBV5-6 and TRBJ2-7; 7 nucleotides line up with TRBD1. Sequencing was done on a sample of PBMCs or a T cell subset sorted from them (not recorded which). The sequence derives from a man younger than 30 who had mild COVID-19 (a few samples of this study predate the infection). Cell type and time point are not known. The CDR3 DNA reads TGTGCCAGCAGGATCACAGGGGCCTGGGGCTACGAGCAGTACGTC. Its protein is CASRITGAWGYEQYV.